What follows are 26 T cell receptor beta chains derived from one specimen sequenced in a study of CD8 T cells in Susac syndrome. Reverse transcription of roughly 0.45 to 1 ug RNA was performed with random hexamers. TCRdb independently ran MiXCR on the immunoSEQ multiplex PCR reads; one entry per CDR3 protein. The sample shows approximately 100,000 distinct CDR3 sequences, about nine tenths of them seen only once. Specimen: CD4+ T cells from PBMCs. All receptors come from a human donor in good health.

This chain connects TRBV9 to TRBJ2-7; possible D gene TRBD2, 5 bases. The CDR3 spans 14 residues. Germline lookup yields CDR1 SGDLS and CDR2 YYNGEE. V was trimmed by 4 bases and J by 5 bases, leaving 16 bases between them. The DNA for the CDR3 is TGTGCCAGCAGCCCGTCCCGAGGGTCTAACGAGCAGTACTTC. Translated: CASSPSRGSNEQYF.

This clonotype has just a few counts. The genes are TRBV29-1 and TRBJ2-5, with D perhaps TRBD2 (5 bases). Per the germline V gene, CDR1 is SQVTM and CDR2 is ANQGSEA. V gave up 2 bases and J gave up 11 bases, with 6 bases separating them. The CDR3 consists of 9 residues. CDR3 region: CSVEPGQYF. The CDR3 coding sequence is TGCAGCGTTGAACCGGGACAGTACTTC.

The CDR3 loop is CASSRNSGPQETQYF. The DNA for the CDR3 is TGCGCCAGCAGCCGGAACAGTGGTCCCCAAGAGACCCAGTACTTC. V and J are TRBV4-3 and TRBJ2-5, with D unclear. CDR3 length: 15 residues. CDR1 is LGHNA, CDR2 YSLEER, per germline. Trimming removed 4 bases at V and 1 base at J, with 13 bases between.

The rearrangement links TRBV20-1 to TRBJ1-4; D is ambiguous. This CDR3 has 16 amino acids. V was pared by 5 bases and J by 0 bases, with 16 bases between. The germline V gene has CDR1 DFQATT and CDR2 SNEGSKA (reference sequence). CDR3 loop: CSAADSSTATNEKLFF. The CDR3 DNA sequence: TGCAGTGCTGCCGACTCGTCGACGGCAACTAATGAAAAACTGTTTTTT.

The chain employs TRBV20-1 and TRBJ2-3, with D unclear. Germline V gene data show CDR1 as DFQATT and CDR2 as SNEGSKA (reference sequence). V gave up 3 bases and J gave up 2 bases, with 9 bases separating them. CDR3 length equals 13 residues. As DNA, the CDR3 is TGCAGTGCTAGGGCGGCGGTCACAGATACGCAGTATTTT. The encoded protein is CSARAAVTDTQYF.

This chain joins TRBV28 and TRBJ2-1; D unclear. This CDR3 has 15 residues. CDR1 MDHEN and CDR2 SYDVKM come from the germline V gene. Trimming took 7 bases from V and 2 from J, leaving 15 bases between them. In nucleotides, the CDR3 is TGTGCCAGCATGGAGCTGGCCGACACCTACAATGAGCAGTTCTTC. As protein: CASMELADTYNEQFF.

The CDR3 loop is CASSLPGQSLGREQFF. CDR3 DNA sequence: TGTGCCAGCAGCTTACCCGGACAGTCCCTGGGGCGTGAGCAGTTCTTC. The chain combines TRBV7-2 with TRBJ2-1; D may be TRBD1 (6 bases). This CDR3 region has 16 residues. Trimming took off 2 bases at V and 9 bases at J, with 20 bases between the two ends. Germline-derived CDR1 and CDR2 are SGHTA and FQGNSA.

The chain links TRBV6-2 or TRBV6-3 to TRBJ2-3; D remains ambiguous. The CDR3 spans 14 residues. The germline V gene encodes CDR1 MNHEY and CDR2 SVGEGT. The V and J ends lost 2 bases and 0 bases respectively, with 6 bases between them. DNA for the CDR3: TGTGCCAGCAGTTACGAGCTTAGCACAGATACGCAGTATTTT. Protein product: CASSYELSTDTQYF.

J is TRBJ2-7 and V is TRBV12-3 or TRBV12-4; D remains unclear. V dropped 2 bases and J dropped 1 base, with 6 bases sitting between them. The CDR3 length is 13 residues. The CDR3 nucleotides are TGTGCCAGCAGTTTAATGGGTTCCTACGAGCAGTACTTC. Protein sequence: CASSLMGSYEQYF.

This chain joins TRBV18 and TRBJ2-5; D remains unclear. This CDR3 is 12 amino acids long. Germline loops: CDR1 KGHSH, CDR2 LQKENI. V was pared by 3 bases and J by 3 bases, with 5 bases between. CDR3 loop: CASSPTEETQYF. Written as DNA, the CDR3 is TGTGCCAGCTCACCCACAGAAGAGACCCAGTACTTC.

The genes are TRBV27 and TRBJ1-5; possibly TRBD1 for D (5 bases). The CDR3 spans 15 residues. Trimming took 2 bases from V and 2 from J, leaving 10 bases between them. Germline V lookup: CDR1 MNHEY, CDR2 SMNVEV (reference sequence). DNA of the CDR3: TGTGCCAGCAGTTTACGGGGAGGGGGCAATCAGCCCCAGCATTTT. This gives the protein CASSLRGGGNQPQHF.

The genes are TRBV29-1 and TRBJ2-1; 8 positions match TRBD1. The germline CDR1 and CDR2 sequences are SQVTM and ANQGSEA. V trimming: 4 bases; J trimming: 7 bases; junction bases outside the gene matches: 21. The CDR3 extends over 18 amino acids. The chain's CDR3 is CSVVYLARRGRLRNEQFF. The CDR3 bases are TGCAGCGTTGTATACTTAGCTCGCAGGGGGCGCCTGAGGAATGAGCAGTTCTTC.

V is TRBV7-2 and J is TRBJ2-7, with D perhaps TRBD1 or TRBD2 (5 bases each). The CDR3 length is 16 residues. Deletions cut 1 base from V and 3 bases from J, with 16 bases between. CDR1 is SGHTA, CDR2 FQGNSA, per germline. The CDR3 region is CASSLELGDGRYEQYF. CDR3 nucleotide sequence: TGTGCCAGCAGCTTAGAACTAGGGGACGGGCGCTACGAGCAGTACTTC.

The V and J genes are TRBV28 and TRBJ2-3; the D is unclear. The germline V gene encodes CDR1 MDHEN and CDR2 SYDVKM. There are 15 residues in the CDR3. V lost 1 base to trimming and J lost 9 bases, with 17 bases between them. The CDR3 region is CASSLYGPDGRTQYF. The CDR3 DNA follows: TGTGCCAGCAGTTTATACGGGCCCGACGGAAGGACGCAGTATTTT.

This sequence joins TRBV3-1 and TRBJ2-7, with unresolved D. Deletions cut 1 base from V and 7 bases from J, with 11 bases between. Per germline, CDR1 LGHDT and CDR2 YNNKEL (reference sequence). The CDR3 contains 13 residues. The CDR3 sequence: CASSQGDGGEQYF. The CDR3 nucleotides are TGTGCCAGCAGCCAAGGCGATGGTGGAGAGCAGTACTTC.

The chain links TRBV7-9 to TRBJ1-4; D is ambiguous. The CDR3 extends over 13 amino acids. V lost 10 bases and J 5 bases, leaving 14 bases between the germline ends. The germline V gene encodes CDR1 SEHNR and CDR2 FQNEAQ (reference sequence). The CDR3, as DNA: TGTGCCATCAGAAACGCGGCGAATGAAAAACTGTTTTTT. This sequence encodes CAIRNAANEKLFF.

The chain joins TRBV7-2 to TRBJ2-3, with D possibly being TRBD2 (6 bases). The CDR3 is 18 amino acids. The V gene lost 1 base and the J gene lost 2 bases, with 19 bases spanning the gap. Looked up from germline, CDR1 is SGHTA and CDR2 is FQGNSA. CDR3: CASSLDPLGTRATDTQYF. The CDR3 DNA sequence: TGTGCCAGCAGCTTAGATCCCCTCGGGACTCGGGCCACAGATACGCAGTATTTT.

This chain uses TRBV29-1 with TRBJ1-2, with a possible D match to TRBD1 (5 bases). The V gene's germline CDR1 is SQVTM and CDR2 ANQGSEA. The germline V and J ends were trimmed by 5 bases and 3 bases, with 19 bases remaining between them. CDR3 size: 15 residues. CDR3 residues: CSVPYVDQGDYGYTF. The CDR3 nucleotides read TGCAGCGTTCCCTATGTGGACCAGGGTGACTATGGCTACACCTTC.

The chain combines TRBV30 with TRBJ1-1; D unclear. The CDR3 totals 11 residues. Deletions cut 5 bases from V and 1 base from J, with 5 bases between. Germline assignment: CDR1 GTSNPN and CDR2 SVGIG (reference sequence). DNA for the CDR3: TGTGCCTGGGCGAGGAACACTGAAGCTTTCTTT. Its protein is CAWARNTEAFF.

The chain has TRBV4-3 and TRBJ2-7, with a possible D match to TRBD2 (6 bases). V was clipped by 0 bases and J by 4 bases, with 10 bases between them. This CDR3 has 14 amino acids. Looked up from germline, CDR1 is LGHNA and CDR2 is YSLEER. The CDR3 nucleotides read TGCGCCAGCAGCCAAGATATTAGCGGTTACGAGCAGTACTTC. Its protein product is CASSQDISGYEQYF.

The V call is TRBV29-1, the J call TRBJ2-1; 10 bases match TRBD2. With 6 bases clipped from V and 3 bases from J, the junction kept 5 bases outside the gene matches. Germline V gives CDR1 SQVTM, CDR2 ANQGSEA. This CDR3 has 14 residues. The CDR3 nucleotides are TGCAGCGTGGTTCTAGCGGGAGTCTACAATGAGCAGTTCTTC. Residues: CSVVLAGVYNEQFF.

The chain has TRBV19 and TRBJ2-7, with D perhaps assigned TRBD1 or TRBD2 (5 bases each). Germline lookup yields CDR1 LNHDA and CDR2 SQIVND (reference sequence). CDR3 length equals 13 residues. V was cut by 3 bases and J by 6 bases, with 12 bases left in between. CDR3 coding DNA: TGTGCCAGTAGTATTTTTCCGGGGCCCGAGCAGTACTTC. Its translation is CASSIFPGPEQYF. Using reference TRBV19 and TRBJ2-7 for the parts outside the CDR3, the full variable domain is DGGITQSPKYLFRKEGQNVTLSCEQNLNHDAMYWYRQDPGQGLRLIYYSQIVNDFQKGDIAEGYSVSREKKESFPLTVTSAQKNPTAFYLCASSIFPGPEQYFGPGTRLTVT.

The chain has TRBV6-1 and TRBJ2-7; tentatively, D is TRBD2 (6 bases). Germline lookup yields CDR1 MNHNS and CDR2 SASEGT. This CDR3 is 15 amino acids long. The V end was cut by 2 bases, the J end by 7 bases, with 18 bases between. The chain's CDR3 is CASSEPGDLLGEQYF. In nucleotides, the CDR3 is TGTGCCAGCAGTGAACCGGGAGACCTTTTAGGGGAGCAGTACTTC.

This clonotype was counted a single time. The gene calls are TRBV20-1 and TRBJ2-6; perhaps TRBD2 as D (6 bases). This CDR3 has 19 residues. CDR1 DFQATT and CDR2 SNEGSKA come from the germline V gene (reference sequence). The germline V and J ends were trimmed by 0 bases and 0 bases, with 18 bases remaining between them. CDR3 in DNA: TGCAGTGCTAGAGAGTTTCGCGGGGACTCTGCCTCTGGGGCCAACGTCCTGACTTTC. Translated: CSAREFRGDSASGANVLTF.

The chain joins TRBV20-1 to TRBJ1-5; TRBD1 might be the D (5 bases). V lost 1 base and J 3 bases, leaving 16 bases between the germline ends. The CDR3 covers 16 residues. Per germline, CDR1 DFQATT and CDR2 SNEGSKA (reference sequence). CDR3 region: CSARAPWEGPNQPQHF. The CDR3 nucleotides read TGCAGTGCTAGAGCGCCTTGGGAGGGGCCCAATCAGCCCCAGCATTTT.

The gene calls are TRBV7-2 and TRBJ1-2; 7 nucleotides align to TRBD1. The CDR3 extends over 15 amino acids. The germline V gene has CDR1 SGHTA and CDR2 FQGNSA. J lost 1 base, V lost 5 bases, and 7 bases had no gene match. The CDR3 reads CASSGGTVHNYGYTF. The DNA of the CDR3 is TGTGCCAGCAGCGGGGGGACAGTACATAACTATGGCTACACCTTC. The full variable domain, completed using reference TRBV7-2 and TRBJ1-2, is GAGVSQSPSNKVTEKGKDVELRCDPISGHTALYWYRQSLGQGLEFLIYFQGNSAPDKSGLPSDRFSAERTGGSVSTLTIQRTQQEDSAVYLCASSGGTVHNYGYTFGSGTRLTVV.